This T cell receptor beta chain was recorded in a study of T cell repertoires in cytomegalovirus infection (dated by TCRdb to between 2018 and 2020). Looking at the study overall: Alongside well-studied HLA-B-restricted epitopes, the peptide stimulations were aimed at recently identified HLA-C-restricted CMV epitopes, whose presentation resists viral immunomodulation. The HLA type of each donor mattered for the analysis, because public TCR beta signatures pointed to carriage of CMV infection along with the matching HLA type.

Points the paper makes about the study in general: In the ex vivo response, HLA-C-restricted CMV-specific TCR beta clonotypes were dominant, and in two of eight donors the single most frequent clonotype came from this HLA-C-restricted group. In both this cohort and an independent roughly 350-donor cohort, the cumulative frequency of public TCR beta family members distinguished carriers of CMV infection plus the relevant HLA type.

Reads for this sample came from an Illumina HiSeq 1500. TCRdb reprocessed the public reads (quality trimming at Q25 with fastp, clone calling with MiXCR) and kept in-frame beta chains. Rows merge per CDR3 protein into single entries with the most common DNA and genes. The sample has around 750,000 distinct CDR3 sequences on record, 32% of them singletons. The ten largest account for approximately 13% of the sample. This clonotype showed up just a few times. Its antigen target is currently unknown. Per-nucleotide qualities are absent, and no much larger clonotype sits a single base away. The CDR3 starts with the cysteine, ends with the phenylalanine, and has 11 residues. Only CDR3 DNA is held: 33 bases, read in frame from base 1. The V end loses 7 bases and the J end loses 1 base, and a stretch of 5 bases separates them. The germline V gene provides CDR1 MNHEY and CDR2 SVGEGT. The treatment or condition label corresponds to: in vitro stimulation with specific CMV peptide epitopes to enrich CMV-specific T cells.

The chain employs TRBV6-2 or TRBV6-3 and TRBJ2-7; the D gene identity is not certain. The input for sequencing was cultured CD8+ T cells from PBMCs, taken from culture after CMV antigen stimulation. The source of this sequence is a human donor in good health (CMV status not recorded). Some clones in this sample may be carry-over from other donors' samples. In nucleotide form, the sequence is TGTGCCAGCATGCGGTCCTACGAGCAGTACTTC. Translated, it reads CASMRSYEQYF.